Given below is one T cell receptor (beta chain) in context. Its antigen is undetermined. A quantity of roughly 0.5 to 1 ug RNA underwent reverse transcription using random hexamers. Amplification of TCR beta CDR3 spanned 54 Vbeta and 13 Jbeta via immunoSEQ multiplex PCR. TCRdb recomputed calls from the immunoSEQ multiplex PCR reads with MiXCR, one row per CDR3 protein. Here the sample spans about 90,000 distinct CDR3 sequences, around 93% being singletons. This sample was taken from a study of CD8 T cells in Susac syndrome. General study points: Regarding the TCR sequencing and HLA analysis, the study admitted that a relatively small number of individuals were involved.

The CDR3 contains 11 residues. Germline-derived CDR1 and CDR2 are SGDLS and YYNGEE. V was cut by 0 bases and J by 10 bases, with 7 bases left in between. This sequence was found in a human donor in good health. Specimen: CD8+ T cells from PBMCs. The genes are TRBV9 and TRBJ1-2; no firm D call. The CDR3 protein is CASSVAEDYTF. CDR3 DNA: TGTGCCAGCAGCGTAGCAGAGGACTACACCTTC.